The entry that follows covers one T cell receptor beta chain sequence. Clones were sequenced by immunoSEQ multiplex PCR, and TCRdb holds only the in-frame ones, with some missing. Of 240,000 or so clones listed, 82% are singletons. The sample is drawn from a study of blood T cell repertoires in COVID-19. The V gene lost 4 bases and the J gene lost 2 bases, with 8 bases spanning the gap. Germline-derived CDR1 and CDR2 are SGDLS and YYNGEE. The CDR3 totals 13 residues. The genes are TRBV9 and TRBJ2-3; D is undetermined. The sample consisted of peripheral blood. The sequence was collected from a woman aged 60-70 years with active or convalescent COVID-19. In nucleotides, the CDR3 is TGTGCCAGCAGCCCCCGGGTCACAGATACGCAGTATTTT. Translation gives CASSPRVTDTQYF.